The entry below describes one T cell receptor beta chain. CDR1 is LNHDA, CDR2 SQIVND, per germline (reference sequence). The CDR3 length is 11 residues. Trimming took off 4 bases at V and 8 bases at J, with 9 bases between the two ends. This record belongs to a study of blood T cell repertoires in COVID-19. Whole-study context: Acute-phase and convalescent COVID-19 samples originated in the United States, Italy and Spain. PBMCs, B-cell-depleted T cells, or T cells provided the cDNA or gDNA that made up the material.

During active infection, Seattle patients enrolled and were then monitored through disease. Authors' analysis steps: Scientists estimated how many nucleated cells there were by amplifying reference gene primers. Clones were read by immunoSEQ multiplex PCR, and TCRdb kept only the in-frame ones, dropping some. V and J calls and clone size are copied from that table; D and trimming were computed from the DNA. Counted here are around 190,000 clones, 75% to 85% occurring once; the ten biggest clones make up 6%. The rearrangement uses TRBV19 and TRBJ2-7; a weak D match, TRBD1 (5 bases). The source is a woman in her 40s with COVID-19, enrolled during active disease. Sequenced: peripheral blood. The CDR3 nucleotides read TGTGCCAGTAGTACAGGGTTCCAGCAGTACTTC. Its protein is CASSTGFQQYF.